The clone carrying this TCR beta chain was counted many times. Its antigen is still unknown. TCRdb used MiXCR to reprocess the 5' RACE reads, holding one entry per CDR3 protein. The sample records roughly 280,000 distinct CDR3 sequences, 9.5% being singletons. The data derive from a study of identical twins. Study-wide results and caveats: Fewer insertions marked abundant cord blood beta clonotypes; young adult naive trended weakly, memory not at all.

The V segment lost 4 bases and the J segment 2 bases; nucleotides outside the gene matches: 7. This CDR3 has 17 amino acids. Germline V CDR1 and CDR2: MGHRA, YSYEKL. The same data also went into a second study, on yellow fever vaccine responses in identical twins.

The receptor was derived from a woman aged 18-30 years in good health. Sequenced material: CD8+ T cells sorted from blood. The rearrangement joins TRBV4-1 to TRBJ1-5, with 11 bases matching TRBD1. This CDR3 reads CASSPWTGGPRNQPQHF. CDR3 coding DNA: TGCGCCAGCAGCCCGTGGACAGGGGGCCCGCGCAATCAGCCCCAGCATTTT.